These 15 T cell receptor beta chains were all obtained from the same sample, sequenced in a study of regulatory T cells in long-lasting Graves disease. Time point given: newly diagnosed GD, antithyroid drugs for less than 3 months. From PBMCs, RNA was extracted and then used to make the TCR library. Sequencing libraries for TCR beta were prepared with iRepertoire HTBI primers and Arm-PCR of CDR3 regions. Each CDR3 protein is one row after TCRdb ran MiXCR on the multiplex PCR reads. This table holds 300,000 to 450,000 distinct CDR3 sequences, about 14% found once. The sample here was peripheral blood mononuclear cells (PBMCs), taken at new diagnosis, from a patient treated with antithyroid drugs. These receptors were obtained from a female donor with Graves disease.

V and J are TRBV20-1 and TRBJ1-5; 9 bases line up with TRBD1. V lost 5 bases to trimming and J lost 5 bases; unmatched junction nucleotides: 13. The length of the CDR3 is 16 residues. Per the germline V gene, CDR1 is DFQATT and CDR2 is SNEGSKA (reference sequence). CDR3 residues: CSACRIGQGTHQPQHF. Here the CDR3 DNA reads TGCAGTGCTTGCAGAATAGGACAGGGGACCCATCAGCCCCAGCATTTT.

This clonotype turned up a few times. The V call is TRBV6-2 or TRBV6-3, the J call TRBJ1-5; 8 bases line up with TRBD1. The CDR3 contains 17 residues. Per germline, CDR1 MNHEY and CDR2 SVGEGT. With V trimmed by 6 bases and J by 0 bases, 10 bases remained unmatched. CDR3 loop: CASSPGTGHYSNQPQHF. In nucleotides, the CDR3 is TGTGCCAGCAGCCCCGGGACAGGCCATTATAGCAATCAGCCCCAGCATTTT.

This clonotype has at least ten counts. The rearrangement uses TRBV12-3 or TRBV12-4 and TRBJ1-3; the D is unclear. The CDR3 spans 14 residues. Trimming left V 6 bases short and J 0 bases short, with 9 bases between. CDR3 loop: CASSPTSSGNTIYF. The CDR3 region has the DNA TGTGCCAGCAGCCCAACAAGCTCTGGAAACACCATATATTTT.

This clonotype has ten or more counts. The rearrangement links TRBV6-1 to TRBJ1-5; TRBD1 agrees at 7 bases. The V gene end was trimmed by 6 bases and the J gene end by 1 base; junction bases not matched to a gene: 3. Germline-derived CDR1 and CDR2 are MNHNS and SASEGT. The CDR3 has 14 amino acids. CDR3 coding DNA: TGTGCCAGCAGAGCGACAGGGAGCAATCAGCCCCAGCATTTT. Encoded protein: CASRATGSNQPQHF.

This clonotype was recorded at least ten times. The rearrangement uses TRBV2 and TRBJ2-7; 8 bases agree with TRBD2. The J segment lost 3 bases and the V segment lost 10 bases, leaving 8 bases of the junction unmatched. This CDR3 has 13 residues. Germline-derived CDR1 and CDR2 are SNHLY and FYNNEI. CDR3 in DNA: TGTGCCACCCAGGAGCGGGAGCTCTACGAGCAGTACTTC. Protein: CATQERELYEQYF. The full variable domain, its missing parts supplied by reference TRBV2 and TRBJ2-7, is EPEVTQTPSHQVTQMGQEVILRCVPISNHLYFYWYRQILGQKVEFLVSFYNNEISEKSEIFDDQFSVERPDGSNFTLKIRSTKLEDSAMYFCATQERELYEQYFGPGTRLTVT.

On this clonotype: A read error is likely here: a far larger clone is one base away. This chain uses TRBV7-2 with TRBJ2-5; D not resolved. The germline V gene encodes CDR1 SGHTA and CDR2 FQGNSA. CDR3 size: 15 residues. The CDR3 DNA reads TGTGCCTGCAGCTTATCTGGGTCAGTTTGGGAGACCCAGTACTTC. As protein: CACSLSGSVWETQYF.

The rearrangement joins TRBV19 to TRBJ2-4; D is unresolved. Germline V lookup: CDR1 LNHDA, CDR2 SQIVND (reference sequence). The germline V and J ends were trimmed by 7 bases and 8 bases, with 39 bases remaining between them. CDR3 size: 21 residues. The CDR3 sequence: CASTPPDRAQLPRTVLDIQYF. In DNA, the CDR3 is TGTGCCAGTACCCCCCCCGACCGGGCCCAACTTCCCCGGACGGTTTTGGACATTCAGTACTTC.

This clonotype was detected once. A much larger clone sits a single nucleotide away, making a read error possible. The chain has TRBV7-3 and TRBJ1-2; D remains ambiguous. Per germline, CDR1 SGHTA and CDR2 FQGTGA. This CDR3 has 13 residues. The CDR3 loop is CACSLSSNYGYTF. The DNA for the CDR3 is TGTGCCTGCAGCCTGAGCAGTAACTATGGCTACACCTTC.

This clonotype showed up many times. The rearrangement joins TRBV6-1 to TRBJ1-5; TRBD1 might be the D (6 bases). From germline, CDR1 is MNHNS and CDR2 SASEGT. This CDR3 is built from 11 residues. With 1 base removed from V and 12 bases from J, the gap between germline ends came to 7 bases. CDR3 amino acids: CASSEGGLQHF. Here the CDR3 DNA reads TGTGCCAGCAGTGAAGGGGGGCTCCAGCATTTT.

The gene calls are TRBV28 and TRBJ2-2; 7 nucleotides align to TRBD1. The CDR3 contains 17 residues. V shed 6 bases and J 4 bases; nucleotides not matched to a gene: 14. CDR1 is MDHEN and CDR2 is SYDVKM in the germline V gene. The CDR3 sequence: CASSLGFGRGITGELFF. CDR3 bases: TGTGCCAGCAGCTTAGGGTTCGGCAGGGGGATCACCGGGGAGCTGTTTTTT.

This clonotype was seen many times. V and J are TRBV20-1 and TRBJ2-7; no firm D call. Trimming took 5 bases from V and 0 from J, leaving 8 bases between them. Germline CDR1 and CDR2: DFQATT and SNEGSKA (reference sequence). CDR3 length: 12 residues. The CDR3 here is CSARTVSYEQYF. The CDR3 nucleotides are TGCAGTGCTCGGACGGTCTCCTACGAGCAGTACTTC.

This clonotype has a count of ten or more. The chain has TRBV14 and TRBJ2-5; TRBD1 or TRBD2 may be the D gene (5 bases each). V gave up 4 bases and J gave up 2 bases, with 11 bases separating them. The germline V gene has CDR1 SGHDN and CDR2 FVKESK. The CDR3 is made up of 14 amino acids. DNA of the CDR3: TGTGCCAGCAGCCCGGGGACCCGACAAGAGACCCAGTACTTC. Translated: CASSPGTRQETQYF. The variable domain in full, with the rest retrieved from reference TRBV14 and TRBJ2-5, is EAGVTQFPSHSVIEKGQTVTLRCDPISGHDNLYWYRRVMGKEIKFLLHFVKESKQDESGMPNNRFLAERTGGTYSTLKVQPAELEDSGVYFCASSPGTRQETQYFGPGTRLLVL.

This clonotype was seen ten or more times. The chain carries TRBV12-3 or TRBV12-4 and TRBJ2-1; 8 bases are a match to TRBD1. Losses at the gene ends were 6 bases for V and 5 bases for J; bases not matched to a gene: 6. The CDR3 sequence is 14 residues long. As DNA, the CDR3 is TGTGCCAGCAGCCAGGGGGCCAGAAACAATGAGCAGTTCTTC. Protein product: CASSQGARNNEQFF.

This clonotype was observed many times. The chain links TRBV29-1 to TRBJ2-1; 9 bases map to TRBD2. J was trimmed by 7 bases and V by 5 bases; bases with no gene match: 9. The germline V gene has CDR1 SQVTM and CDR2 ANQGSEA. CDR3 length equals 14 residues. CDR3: CSVPWASGANEQFF. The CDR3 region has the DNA TGCAGCGTTCCCTGGGCTAGCGGGGCAAATGAGCAGTTCTTC.

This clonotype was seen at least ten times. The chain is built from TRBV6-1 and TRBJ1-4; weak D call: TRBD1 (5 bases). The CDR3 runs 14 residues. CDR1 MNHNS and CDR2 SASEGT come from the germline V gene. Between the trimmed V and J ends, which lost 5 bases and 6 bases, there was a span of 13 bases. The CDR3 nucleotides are TGTGCCAGCAGTCGTTTCGGGACGGATGAAAAACTGTTTTTT. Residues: CASSRFGTDEKLFF.